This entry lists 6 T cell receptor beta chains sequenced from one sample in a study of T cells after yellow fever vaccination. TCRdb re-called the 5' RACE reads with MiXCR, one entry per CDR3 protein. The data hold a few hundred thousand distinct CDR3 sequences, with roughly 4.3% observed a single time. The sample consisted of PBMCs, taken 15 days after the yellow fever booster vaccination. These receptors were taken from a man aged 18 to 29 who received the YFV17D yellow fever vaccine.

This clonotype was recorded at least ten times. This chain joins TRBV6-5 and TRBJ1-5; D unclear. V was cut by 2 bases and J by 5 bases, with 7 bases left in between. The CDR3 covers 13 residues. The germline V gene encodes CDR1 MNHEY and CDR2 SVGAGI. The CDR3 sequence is CASSYGSDQPQHF. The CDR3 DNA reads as TGTGCCAGCAGTTACGGCAGCGATCAGCCCCAGCATTTT.

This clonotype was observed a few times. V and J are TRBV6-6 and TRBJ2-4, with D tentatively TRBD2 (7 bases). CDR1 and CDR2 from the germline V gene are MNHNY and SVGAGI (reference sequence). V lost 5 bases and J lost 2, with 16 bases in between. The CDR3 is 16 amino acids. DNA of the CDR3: TGTGCCAGCAGTGGCACCCGGGGGGACACCAAAAACATTCAGTACTTC. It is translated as CASSGTRGDTKNIQYF.

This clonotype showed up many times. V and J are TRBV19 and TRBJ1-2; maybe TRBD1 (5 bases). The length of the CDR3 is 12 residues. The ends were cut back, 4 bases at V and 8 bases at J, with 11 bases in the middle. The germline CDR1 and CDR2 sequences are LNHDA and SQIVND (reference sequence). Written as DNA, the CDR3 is TGTGCCAGTAGTACTCGGGACGGCGGCTACACCTTC. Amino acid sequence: CASSTRDGGYTF.

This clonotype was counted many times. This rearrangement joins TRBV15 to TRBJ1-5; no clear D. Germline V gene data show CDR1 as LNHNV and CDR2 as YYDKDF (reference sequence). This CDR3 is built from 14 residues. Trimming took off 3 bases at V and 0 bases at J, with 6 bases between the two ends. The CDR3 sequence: CATSRRDSNQPQHF. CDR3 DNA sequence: TGTGCCACCAGCAGGCGAGATAGCAATCAGCCCCAGCATTTT.

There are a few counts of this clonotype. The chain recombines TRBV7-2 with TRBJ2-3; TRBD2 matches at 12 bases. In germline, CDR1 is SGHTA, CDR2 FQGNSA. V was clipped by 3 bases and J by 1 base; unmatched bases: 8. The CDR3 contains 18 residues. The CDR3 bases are TGTGCCAGCAGCTTGGAAACTAGCGGGGGGCCCGGCACAGATACGCAGTATTTT. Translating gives CASSLETSGGPGTDTQYF.

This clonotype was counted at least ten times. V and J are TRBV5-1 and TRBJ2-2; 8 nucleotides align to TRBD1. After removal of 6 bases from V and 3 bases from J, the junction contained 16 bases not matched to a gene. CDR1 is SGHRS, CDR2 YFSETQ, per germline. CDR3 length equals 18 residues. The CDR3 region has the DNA TGCGCCAGCATATCTGGTCAGGGGGCGTCGATGGACACCGGGGAGCTGTTTTTT. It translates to CASISGQGASMDTGELFF.